These 26 T cell receptor beta chains share one sample of origin, sequenced in a study of cytomegalovirus exposure and HLA in healthy donors. Vbeta (60) and Jbeta (13) primers were used in the PCR. The protocol was immunoSEQ multiplex PCR, while the TCRdb copy is restricted to in-frame clones and leaves out a portion. Counted here are some 150,000 clones, around four fifths occurring once; the ten biggest clones make up about 10%. Sequenced sample: PBMCs. Receptors were obtained from a man aged 45-65 years in good health and CMV-seropositive.

This clone was recorded once. Other DNA sequences in the sample encode the same CDR3. The V call is TRBV5-1, the J call TRBJ2-7; 8 bases fit TRBD2. V trimming: 6 bases; J trimming: 2 bases; junction bases outside the gene matches: 10. This CDR3 spans 15 amino acids. In germline, CDR1 is SGHRS, CDR2 YFSETQ. Here the CDR3 reads CASTDTSGGPYEQYF. The CDR3 nucleotides are TGCGCCAGCACCGATACTAGCGGAGGGCCCTACGAGCAGTACTTC.

The rearrangement links TRBV5-1 to TRBJ2-7; 7 bases fit TRBD1. V gave up 4 bases and J gave up 3 bases; unmatched junction bases: 7. Looked up from germline, CDR1 is SGHRS and CDR2 is YFSETQ. There are 14 residues in the CDR3. The CDR3 DNA reads TGCGCCAGCAGCACCTCGACAGGGATCTACGAGCAGTACTTC. It translates to CASSTSTGIYEQYF.

This sequence joins TRBV11-2 and TRBJ1-5; unclear D gene. The CDR3 has 13 amino acids. Trimming pared 6 bases from V and 0 bases from J, leaving 6 bases between. Looked up from germline, CDR1 is SGHAT and CDR2 is FQNNGV. In nucleotides, the CDR3 is TGTGCCAGCAGACAGCATAGCAATCAGCCCCAGCATTTT. Protein product: CASRQHSNQPQHF.

The chain links TRBV9 to TRBJ2-3; 9 nucleotides align to TRBD1. The germline V gene has CDR1 SGDLS and CDR2 YYNGEE. This CDR3 spans 15 amino acids. V shed 4 bases, J shed 2 bases, and the junction held 5 bases outside the gene matches. The CDR3, as DNA: TGTGCCAGCAGCATCCGGGACAGGGCCACAGATACGCAGTATTTT. It is translated as CASSIRDRATDTQYF.

This clone was observed a single time. The chain employs TRBV28 and TRBJ2-7, with 10 positions matching TRBD1. This CDR3 has 15 residues. The junction had 5 bases not matched to a gene; V was cut back by 1 base and J by 5 bases. Germline CDR1 MDHEN, CDR2 SYDVKM. CDR3 protein: CASSLSGTGVNEQYF. The DNA of the CDR3 is TGTGCCAGCAGTTTATCCGGGACAGGGGTTAACGAGCAGTACTTC. Together with reference TRBV28 and TRBJ2-7, the CDR3 gives the full variable domain: DVKVTQSSRYLVKRTGEKVFLECVQDMDHENMFWYRQDPGLGLRLIYFSYDVKMKEKGDIPEGYSVSREKKERFSLILESASTNQTSMYLCASSLSGTGVNEQYFGPGTRLTVT.

This clone is a singleton in its sample. This chain uses TRBV5-5 with TRBJ2-1; 10 bases agree with TRBD2. With 0 bases clipped from V and 5 bases from J, the junction kept 2 bases outside the gene matches. Germline V gene data show CDR1 as SGHKS and CDR2 as YYEKEE (reference sequence). The CDR3 has 15 residues. The CDR3 DNA reads TGTGCCAGCAGCTTGGATAGCGGGGGGCACAATGAGCAGTTCTTC. As protein: CASSLDSGGHNEQFF.

V is TRBV19 and J is TRBJ2-5, with TRBD2 identical over 13 bases. The V segment lost 4 bases and the J segment 4 bases; nucleotides outside the gene matches: 3. Germline V gives CDR1 LNHDA, CDR2 SQIVND (reference sequence). The CDR3 length is 15 residues. CDR3 region: CASSKGLAGSETQYF. CDR3 DNA sequence: TGTGCCAGTAGTAAGGGACTAGCGGGATCAGAGACCCAGTACTTC.

The genes are TRBV5-6 and TRBJ1-5; the D gene is possibly TRBD1 (6 bases). The germline V gene has CDR1 SGHDT and CDR2 YYEEEE. The germline V and J ends were trimmed by 1 base and 7 bases, with 12 bases remaining between them. The CDR3 sequence is 14 residues long. CDR3 coding DNA: TGTGCCAGCAGCTTGAGTACAGGGTTACAGCCCCAGCATTTT. Its translation is CASSLSTGLQPQHF.

This clone was seen only once. DNA for the CDR3: TGCGCCAGCAGCCGGGGGGGGGAACCCACAGATACGCAGTATTTT. Translated: CASSRGGEPTDTQYF. This sequence joins TRBV5-1 and TRBJ2-3, with TRBD2 identical over 8 bases. From germline, CDR1 is SGHRS and CDR2 YFSETQ. There are 15 residues in the CDR3. The trim removed 4 bases at V and 2 bases at J, leaving 6 bases unmatched.

The rearrangement joins TRBV28 to TRBJ1-5, with D uncertain. CDR1 MDHEN and CDR2 SYDVKM come from the germline V gene. Between the trimmed V and J ends, which lost 3 bases and 3 bases, there was a span of 9 bases. The CDR3 is 14 amino acids. CDR3 in amino acids: CASSLSGINQPQHF. The CDR3 nucleotides read TGTGCCAGCAGTTTGTCGGGGATCAATCAGCCCCAGCATTTT.

The chain carries TRBV19 and TRBJ1-2, with D hard to call. This CDR3 has 16 amino acids. The germline V gene has CDR1 LNHDA and CDR2 SQIVND (reference sequence). The V and J ends lost 7 bases and 5 bases respectively, with 23 bases between them. The CDR3 bases are TGTGCCAGTACCACGTCGTGGGAGGGAAGGCGGTATGGCTACACCTTC. Translating it yields CASTTSWEGRRYGYTF. The full variable domain, in which reference TRBV19 and TRBJ1-2 provide the parts outside the CDR3, is DGGITQSPKYLFRKEGQNVTLSCEQNLNHDAMYWYRQDPGQGLRLIYYSQIVNDFQKGDIAEGYSVSREKKESFPLTVTSAQKNPTAFYLCASTTSWEGRRYGYTFGSGTRLTVV.

This rearrangement joins TRBV30 to TRBJ2-3, with a tentative D call TRBD2 (7 bases). The CDR3 sequence is 14 residues long. Trimming shortened V by 2 bases and J by 3 bases, and 12 bases separated the two germline ends. Germline assignment: CDR1 GTSNPN and CDR2 SVGIG (reference sequence). The CDR3 spells CAWSRGGETDTQYF. CDR3 DNA: TGTGCCTGGAGTAGGGGGGGGGAGACAGATACGCAGTATTTT.

The chain uses TRBV7-2 and TRBJ2-1, with TRBD1 as a possible D gene (6 bases). CDR1 SGHTA and CDR2 FQGNSA come from the germline V gene. V dropped 5 bases and J dropped 8 bases, with 16 bases sitting between them. The CDR3 is 14 amino acids. The CDR3 loop is CASSQIQGSHEQFF. In DNA, the CDR3 is TGTGCCAGCAGCCAAATACAGGGTTCGCATGAGCAGTTCTTC.

This clone was counted between two and nine times. The chain carries TRBV13 and TRBJ2-5; 9 bases agree with TRBD2. V was pared by 3 bases and J by 4 bases, with 6 bases of the junction left unmatched. This CDR3 region has 15 residues. CDR1 is PRHDT and CDR2 is FYEKMQ in the germline V gene (reference sequence). CDR3 in DNA: TGTGCCAGCAGCTTTAGGACTAGCGCGTCAGAGACCCAGTACTTC. It translates to CASSFRTSASETQYF.

J is TRBJ2-1 and V is TRBV5-6; 7 bases agree with TRBD2. This CDR3 contains 16 residues. V shed 7 bases and J 2 bases; nucleotides not matched to a gene: 12. Germline CDR1 is SGHDT and CDR2 is YYEEEE. For the CDR3, the DNA is TGTGCCAGCTTTCTTCGCGGGAGAATGACCTACAATGAGCAGTTCTTC. It specifies CASFLRGRMTYNEQFF.

V gene TRBV9 combines with J gene TRBJ2-1; D perhaps matches TRBD1 (5 bases). CDR1 SGDLS and CDR2 YYNGEE come from the germline V gene. There are 13 residues in the CDR3. The V gene lost 4 bases and the J gene lost 4 bases, with 9 bases spanning the gap. CDR3 loop: CASSIRDYNEQFF. CDR3 DNA: TGTGCCAGCAGCATCAGGGATTACAATGAGCAGTTCTTC.

This clone was seen only a few times. A junction boundary mismatches the germline segment, possibly from a read error. The chain links TRBV5-1 to TRBJ2-3; 9 bases are a match to TRBD2. This CDR3 comprises 15 residues. The germline CDR1 and CDR2 sequences are SGHRS and YFSETQ. The CDR3: CASSLEISGSYRRHF. The CDR3, as DNA: TGCGCCAGCAGCTTGGAGATTAGCGGGAGCTATCGGAGGCATTTT. Supplemented by reference TRBV5-1 and TRBJ2-3, the full variable domain reads KAGVTQTPRYLIKTRGQQVTLSCSPISGHRSVSWYQQTPGQGLQFLFEYFSETQRNKGNFPGRFSGRQFSNSRSEMNVSTLELGDSALYLCASSLEISGSYRRHFGPGTRLTVL.

This chain joins TRBV7-3 and TRBJ1-1; D might be TRBD1 (5 bases). V lost 0 bases and J 0 bases, leaving 8 bases between the germline ends. The CDR3 length is 15 residues. The germline V gene encodes CDR1 SGHTA and CDR2 FQGTGA. The CDR3 here is CASSLTGELNTEAFF. CDR3 coding DNA: TGTGCCAGCAGCTTAACAGGGGAATTGAACACTGAAGCTTTCTTT.

V and J are TRBV9 and TRBJ1-5; 7 bases agree with TRBD1. The CDR3 sequence is 14 residues long. J was trimmed by 7 bases and V by 6 bases; bases with no gene match: 10. Germline V gene lookup returns CDR1 SGDLS and CDR2 YYNGEE. CDR3 residues: CASNEGQGEQPQHF. The CDR3, as DNA: TGTGCCAGCAACGAGGGGCAGGGGGAACAGCCCCAGCATTTT.

This clone appeared a few times. The V and J genes are TRBV18 and TRBJ2-5; D remains ambiguous. TRBJ2-7 matches the DNA end more closely, so the J call is doubtful. CDR1 KGHSH and CDR2 LQKENI come from the germline V gene. The CDR3 runs 12 residues. CDR3 DNA sequence: TGTGCCAGCTCATCAAGCTCCTACGAGCAGTACTTC. The encoded protein is CASSSSSYEQYF.

The chain employs TRBV5-6 and TRBJ2-3; D gene unclear. The CDR3 runs to 12 residues. V lost 0 bases and J 7 bases, leaving 6 bases between the germline ends. Germline assignment: CDR1 SGHDT and CDR2 YYEEEE. CDR3: CASSLEPYTQYF. CDR3 sequence (DNA): TGTGCCAGCAGCTTGGAGCCCTATACGCAGTATTTT. Drawing the rest from reference TRBV5-6 and TRBJ2-3, the complete variable domain is DAGVTQSPTHLIKTRGQQVTLRCSPKSGHDTVSWYQQALGQGPQFIFQYYEEEERQRGNFPDRFSGHQFPNYSSELNVNALLLGDSALYLCASSLEPYTQYFGPGTRLTVL.

The chain is built from TRBV5-4 and TRBJ1-1; D perhaps matches TRBD1 (5 bases). The CDR3 is made up of 14 amino acids. V lost 1 base to trimming and J lost 5 bases, with 12 bases between them. Per the germline V gene, CDR1 is SGHNT and CDR2 is YYREEE (reference sequence). This chain's CDR3 is CASSLNVGGTEAFF. DNA of the CDR3: TGTGCCAGCAGCTTGAATGTGGGGGGGACTGAAGCTTTCTTT.

The rearrangement joins TRBV14 to TRBJ2-7; no clear D gene. This CDR3 is built from 12 residues. Trimming cost V 5 bases and J 5 bases, with 10 bases left between them. The germline CDR1 and CDR2 sequences are SGHDN and FVKESK. CDR3 DNA sequence: TGTGCCAGCAGCAAAATCAGTAACGAGCAGTACTTC. This encodes CASSKISNEQYF.

V gene TRBV30 combines with J gene TRBJ1-2, with 7 positions matching TRBD1. CDR1 is GTSNPN and CDR2 is SVGIG in the germline V gene (reference sequence). V was clipped by 5 bases and J by 2 bases; unmatched bases: 5. The CDR3 is made up of 13 amino acids. Written as DNA, the CDR3 is TGTGCCTGGCGGCGGACAGGCAACTATGGCTACACCTTC. This translates into CAWRRTGNYGYTF.

This clone was detected only once. This chain links TRBV7-2 with TRBJ2-5, with D possibly TRBD2 on 5 matching bases. The V end was cut by 3 bases, the J end by 7 bases, with 18 bases between. The germline gives CDR1 SGHTA, CDR2 FQGNSA. The CDR3 is made up of 15 amino acids. The CDR3 DNA sequence: TGTGCCAGCAGCTTCGATCTAGGTCCGGGGAGGACCCAGTACTTC. Amino acid sequence: CASSFDLGPGRTQYF.

The chain uses TRBV19 and TRBJ1-5; no firm D call. The CDR3 contains 17 residues. V was shortened by 1 base and J by 3 bases, with 16 bases between the two germline ends. Germline V gene lookup returns CDR1 LNHDA and CDR2 SQIVND (reference sequence). CDR3 DNA sequence: TGTGCCAGTAGTATAGCCGGAGTGGAATCACTCAATCAGCCCCAGCATTTT. Amino acids: CASSIAGVESLNQPQHF.